The 30 T cell receptor beta chains given below trace back to one sample, sequenced in a study of blood T cell repertoires in COVID-19. Sequencing used immunoSEQ multiplex PCR; TCRdb keeps in-frame clones, though not all of them. The profile shows more than 400,000 clones, around 90% of them singletons. Material: PBMCs or T cells enriched from blood (not recorded which). Receptors originate from a young woman who had recovered from COVID-19.

The V gene is TRBV3-1 (or the pseudogene TRBV3-2), the J gene TRBJ2-1; 10 bases are shared with TRBD2. Germline assignment: CDR1 LGHDT and CDR2 YNNKEL (reference sequence). Germline trimming cut 4 bases from V and 7 bases from J; bases unmatched to any gene: 10. The CDR3 is 16 amino acids. The CDR3 sequence is CASSPLSGGARNEQFF. In DNA form, the CDR3 reads TGTGCCAGCAGCCCATTAAGCGGGGGGGCCAGAAATGAGCAGTTCTTC.

This clone was seen a few times. The chain couples TRBV7-8 to TRBJ1-2; 9 positions match TRBD1. The CDR3 has 16 amino acids. Losses at the gene ends were 4 bases for V and 4 bases for J; bases not matched to a gene: 10. Germline lookup yields CDR1 SGHVS and CDR2 FQNEAQ. CDR3 protein: CASSSTGTGLIYGYTF. CDR3 in DNA: TGTGCCAGCAGCTCTACCGGGACAGGGCTTATCTATGGCTACACCTTC. The full variable domain, with the rest looked up from reference TRBV7-8 and TRBJ1-2, is GAGVSQSPRYKVAKRGQDVALRCDPISGHVSLFWYQQALGQGPEFLTYFQNEAQLDKSGLPSDRFFAERPEGSVSTLKIQRTQQEDSAVYLCASSSTGTGLIYGYTFGSGTRLTVV.

This clone was counted a single time. The rearrangement uses TRBV5-4 and TRBJ1-2; 7 nucleotides line up with TRBD1. CDR3 length equals 15 residues. The ends lost 4 bases at V and 0 bases at J; junction bases unmatched: 6. The germline V gene encodes CDR1 SGHNT and CDR2 YYREEE (reference sequence). The CDR3 DNA sequence: TGTGCCAGCAGCACCGGGACAGCCCCTAACTATGGCTACACCTTC. Its protein is CASSTGTAPNYGYTF.

The gene calls are TRBV2 and TRBJ1-3, with 8 positions matching TRBD1. Unmatched junction bases numbered 5, after V lost 6 bases and J lost 4 bases. Per the germline V gene, CDR1 is SNHLY and CDR2 is FYNNEI. The CDR3 has 14 residues. CDR3 loop: CASSDRGEGNTIYF. In DNA, the CDR3 is TGTGCCAGCAGCGACAGGGGTGAGGGAAACACCATATATTTT.

The gene calls are TRBV28 and TRBJ1-6, with TRBD1 as a possible D gene (6 bases). Trimming pared 4 bases from V and 9 bases from J, leaving 13 bases between. The CDR3 extends over 14 amino acids. Germline V CDR1 and CDR2: MDHEN, SYDVKM. Here the CDR3 reads CASSSEGGSSPLHF. CDR3 bases: TGTGCCAGCAGTTCTGAGGGGGGGAGTTCACCCCTCCACTTT.

This chain links TRBV29-1 with TRBJ1-1; D not certain. The V end lost 7 bases, the J end lost 3 bases, and 15 bases lay between the germline ends. Germline values: CDR1 SQVTM, CDR2 ANQGSEA. CDR3 size: 13 residues. CDR3 DNA sequence: TGCAGCGCCTTGACTGAGAGAGACACTGAAGCTTTCTTT. Its translation is CSALTERDTEAFF. Full variable domain (missing parts from reference TRBV29-1 and TRBJ1-1): SAVISQKPSRDICQRGTSLTIQCQVDSQVTMMFWYRQQPGQSLTLIATANQGSEATYESGFVIDKFPISRPNLTFSTLTVSNMSPEDSSIYLCSALTERDTEAFFGQGTRLTVV.

This chain joins TRBV23-1 and TRBJ1-3, with 8 bases that match TRBD1. TRBV23-1 is sorted into the ORF group, with uncertain function. The CDR3 runs 14 residues. The J segment lost 6 bases and the V segment lost 2 bases, leaving 3 bases of the junction unmatched. This chain's CDR3 is CASSQADRENTIYF. The CDR3 DNA is TGCGCCAGCAGTCAAGCGGACAGGGAAAACACCATATATTTT.

J is TRBJ2-7 and V is TRBV14, with 11 bases matching TRBD1. Trimming took 1 base from V and 2 from J; bases not matched to a gene: 7. This CDR3 comprises 17 residues. Germline V lookup: CDR1 SGHDN, CDR2 FVKESK. Written as DNA, the CDR3 is TGTGCCAGCAGCCAAGCCTTGGACAGGGGGCAGCCCTACGAGCAGTACTTC. Its protein product is CASSQALDRGQPYEQYF.

The V and J genes are TRBV5-1 and TRBJ1-1, with D tentatively TRBD1 (5 bases). Germline CDR1 is SGHRS and CDR2 is YFSETQ. CDR3 length: 13 residues. The germline V and J ends were trimmed by 0 bases and 10 bases, with 13 bases remaining between them. CDR3 region: CASSLDPGKVAFF. In nucleotides, the CDR3 is TGCGCCAGCAGCTTGGACCCAGGGAAGGTAGCTTTCTTT.

The chain carries TRBV25-1 and TRBJ1-2, with D possibly TRBD1 on 6 matching bases. Trimming pared 4 bases from V and 6 bases from J, leaving 18 bases between. From germline, CDR1 is MGHDK and CDR2 SYGVNS. The CDR3 covers 15 residues. The CDR3 bases are TGTGCCAGCAGTGTGTTCGGGCAGGGGAGCGATGGCTACACCTTC. It encodes CASSVFGQGSDGYTF.

The chain couples TRBV2 to TRBJ1-4; possible D gene TRBD1, 5 bases. CDR1 and CDR2 from the germline V gene are SNHLY and FYNNEI. This CDR3 is built from 15 residues. Between the trimmed V and J ends, which lost 11 bases and 8 bases, there was a span of 24 bases. The CDR3 sequence is CAGHSTGSVMEKLFF. In DNA form, the CDR3 reads TGTGCCGGACACTCAACAGGATCCGTTATGGAAAAACTGTTTTTT.

This rearrangement joins TRBV19 to TRBJ1-1; perhaps TRBD1 as D (5 bases). CDR3 length: 13 residues. CDR1 LNHDA and CDR2 SQIVND come from the germline V gene (reference sequence). The V end lost 6 bases, the J end lost 3 bases, and 11 bases lay between the germline ends. The CDR3 loop is CASRQAGDTEAFF. The CDR3 region has the DNA TGTGCCAGTAGGCAGGCGGGGGACACTGAAGCTTTCTTT. Together with reference TRBV19 and TRBJ1-1, the CDR3 gives the full variable domain: DGGITQSPKYLFRKEGQNVTLSCEQNLNHDAMYWYRQDPGQGLRLIYYSQIVNDFQKGDIAEGYSVSREKKESFPLTVTSAQKNPTAFYLCASRQAGDTEAFFGQGTRLTVV.

The genes are TRBV7-9 and TRBJ1-1; D is ambiguous. This CDR3 is 16 amino acids long. Trimming stripped 4 bases from V and 11 bases from J, with 26 bases between. Germline V lookup: CDR1 SEHNR, CDR2 FQNEAQ (reference sequence). The CDR3 loop is CASSSPLVRDSDEAFF. In nucleotides, the CDR3 is TGTGCCAGCAGCTCCCCCCTAGTCCGGGATTCGGATGAGGCTTTCTTT.

The J gene is TRBJ1-3, the V gene TRBV5-1, with unresolved D. CDR3 length: 15 residues. Between the trimmed V and J ends, which lost 2 bases and 0 bases, there was a span of 9 bases. The germline V gene has CDR1 SGHRS and CDR2 YFSETQ. CDR3 nucleotide sequence: TGCGCCAGCAGCTTTAGTACAGACTCTGGAAACACCATATATTTT. Its translation: CASSFSTDSGNTIYF.

This clone was observed a few times. The chain links TRBV28 to TRBJ1-3; a weak D match, TRBD1 (5 bases). CDR1 and CDR2 (germline): MDHEN, SYDVKM. The CDR3 runs to 19 residues. V was shortened by 5 bases and J by 4 bases, with 27 bases between the two germline ends. The CDR3 nucleotides are TGTGCCAGCAGTCCACCCCCAGGGAGGTGGAAGCGTAGGGGAAACACCATATATTTT. Translation: CASSPPPGRWKRRGNTIYF.

The chain uses TRBV30 and TRBJ1-2, with a possible D match to TRBD1 (6 bases). The CDR3 extends over 16 amino acids. Trimming left V 1 base short and J 4 bases short, with 19 bases between. Germline V gene sequence: CDR1 GTSNPN, CDR2 SVGIG (reference sequence). The CDR3 protein is CAWSALLPGQSYGYTF. The CDR3 DNA reads as TGTGCCTGGAGTGCATTACTACCCGGACAGAGCTATGGCTACACCTTC.

The CDR3 DNA reads TGTGCCTGGAGTCGGACAGGGGAAAACTATGGCTACACCTTC. Its protein is CAWSRTGENYGYTF. The chain combines TRBV30 with TRBJ1-2; 9 bases agree with TRBD1. Germline-derived CDR1 and CDR2 are GTSNPN and SVGIG (reference sequence). V was clipped by 2 bases and J by 2 bases; unmatched bases: 3. CDR3 size: 14 residues.

This sequence joins TRBV6-5 and TRBJ1-5, with D possibly matching TRBD1 (6 bases). V was trimmed by 6 bases and J by 4 bases, leaving 16 bases between them. The CDR3 contains 15 residues. Germline V CDR1 and CDR2: MNHEY, SVGAGI. CDR3 DNA sequence: TGTGCCAGCAGACCGGGGGGCCTCTCGAATCAGCCCCAGCATTTT. This codes for CASRPGGLSNQPQHF.

This clone was detected once. The chain uses TRBV5-1 and TRBJ2-7, with D tentatively TRBD2 (6 bases). Trimming cost V 4 bases and J 0 bases, with 17 bases left between them. This CDR3 is built from 16 residues. Germline lookup yields CDR1 SGHRS and CDR2 YFSETQ. CDR3 protein: CASSPGTPNPSYEQYF. For the CDR3, the DNA is TGCGCCAGCAGCCCCGGGACTCCTAACCCCTCCTACGAGCAGTACTTC.

This clone appeared a single time. This chain joins TRBV30 and TRBJ1-1; D unclear. This CDR3 is built from 12 residues. Germline V gives CDR1 GTSNPN, CDR2 SVGIG (reference sequence). Trimming stripped 5 bases from V and 0 bases from J, with 7 bases between. The CDR3 spells CAWDLLNTEAFF. DNA of the CDR3: TGTGCCTGGGACTTATTGAACACTGAAGCTTTCTTT.

The chain combines TRBV29-1 with TRBJ2-3, with 9 bases that match TRBD2. The CDR3 has 15 residues. V trimming: 6 bases; J trimming: 2 bases; junction bases outside the gene matches: 9. Per the germline V gene, CDR1 is SQVTM and CDR2 is ANQGSEA. CDR3 nucleotides: TGCAGCGTGAGAGCGGGGGGACCGCACACAGATACGCAGTATTTT. Protein product: CSVRAGGPHTDTQYF.

The chain joins TRBV28 to TRBJ1-1; the match to TRBD1 covers 7 bases. Per germline, CDR1 MDHEN and CDR2 SYDVKM. The CDR3 length is 15 residues. V gave up 5 bases and J gave up 5 bases; unmatched junction bases: 11. CDR3 coding DNA: TGTGCCAGCAGTCCGCTCCTGGGACAGCGGACTGAAGCTTTCTTT. It encodes CASSPLLGQRTEAFF.

The chain combines TRBV25-1 with TRBJ2-2, with D perhaps TRBD1 (6 bases). V was shortened by 6 bases and J by 1 base, with 9 bases between the two germline ends. The germline CDR1 and CDR2 sequences are MGHDK and SYGVNS. This CDR3 region has 14 residues. The CDR3 reads CASRGAVNTGELFF. The CDR3 bases are TGTGCCAGCAGGGGGGCCGTGAACACCGGGGAGCTGTTTTTT.

A single count supports this clone. The chain employs TRBV5-4 and TRBJ2-7; TRBD1 matches 7 bases. V trimming: 0 bases; J trimming: 3 bases; junction bases outside the gene matches: 6. The CDR3 spans 15 residues. Germline V CDR1 and CDR2: SGHNT, YYREEE (reference sequence). The DNA of the CDR3 is TGTGCCAGCAGCTTGGGTAGGGGGCAAATCTACGAGCAGTACTTC. Translation: CASSLGRGQIYEQYF.

Concerning this clone itself: The same CDR3 is also encoded by other DNA sequences in this sample. The rearrangement joins TRBV2 to TRBJ2-2; TRBD1 matches 9 bases. With V trimmed by 6 bases and J by 5 bases, 1 base remained unmatched. Germline V gene sequence: CDR1 SNHLY, CDR2 FYNNEI. CDR3 size: 13 residues. The CDR3 DNA is TGTGCCAGCAGACAGGGGGCGACCGGGGAGCTGTTTTTT. Encoded protein: CASRQGATGELFF.

The chain employs TRBV6-5 and TRBJ1-6; D ambiguous. Looked up from germline, CDR1 is MNHEY and CDR2 is SVGAGI. This CDR3 is built from 15 residues. V dropped 7 bases and J dropped 5 bases, with 15 bases sitting between them. Here the CDR3 reads CASTSMTPNNSPLHF. CDR3 nucleotide sequence: TGTGCCAGCACCTCCATGACACCGAATAATTCACCCCTCCACTTT.

V gene TRBV5-1 combines with J gene TRBJ1-3; D gene ambiguous. CDR3 length: 14 residues. The V end lost 1 base, the J end lost 0 bases, and 5 bases lay between the germline ends. The germline V gene has CDR1 SGHRS and CDR2 YFSETQ. As DNA, the CDR3 is TGCGCCAGCAGCTTGAAGCTCTCTGGAAACACCATATATTTT. Translation: CASSLKLSGNTIYF.

This chain joins TRBV6-5 and TRBJ1-2, with 7 bases that match TRBD1. The CDR3 spans 12 residues. Losses at the gene ends were 8 bases for V and 7 bases for J; bases not matched to a gene: 7. The germline V gene has CDR1 MNHEY and CDR2 SVGAGI. The CDR3 sequence: CASAGGLGGYTF. The CDR3 DNA follows: TGTGCCAGCGCAGGGGGTCTAGGTGGCTACACCTTC.

This clone was seen at least ten times. The V and J genes are TRBV30 and TRBJ1-1, with D unclear. Germline V CDR1 and CDR2: GTSNPN, SVGIG (reference sequence). The CDR3 runs to 13 residues. V gave up 3 bases and J gave up 0 bases, with 8 bases separating them. The CDR3 region is CAWRRPLNTEAFF. For the CDR3, the DNA is TGTGCCTGGAGGCGGCCACTGAACACTGAAGCTTTCTTT.

This chain uses TRBV7-9 with TRBJ1-6; D is unresolved. The CDR3 has 14 residues. Germline CDR1 is SEHNR and CDR2 is FQNEAQ (reference sequence). Trimming pared 1 base from V and 8 bases from J, leaving 9 bases between. The CDR3 loop reads CASSLGLVDSPLHF. As DNA, the CDR3 is TGTGCCAGCAGCTTAGGGCTGGTGGATTCACCCCTCCACTTT.